The 20 T cell receptor beta chains given below trace back to one sample, sequenced in a study of immune evolution from preneoplasia to lung adenocarcinoma. Here immunoSEQ multiplex PCR was the method, and the copy in TCRdb shows in-frame clones only, minus some. The sample holds 2,500 to 3,000 clones, about 88% seen once. Sample: FFPE invasive lung adenocarcinoma tissue. The receptor source for this set is a person in their 70s with invasive lung adenocarcinoma.

The rearrangement uses TRBV4-3 and TRBJ1-2; 8 bases agree with TRBD1. The CDR3 contains 15 residues. After removal of 1 base from V and 0 bases from J, the junction contained 1 base not matched to a gene. CDR1 LGHNA and CDR2 YSLEER come from the germline V gene. CDR3 in DNA: TGCGCCAGCAGCCAAGGACAGGGGTCTAACTATGGCTACACCTTC. As protein: CASSQGQGSNYGYTF.

The chain joins TRBV9 to TRBJ1-3; D unresolved. V was trimmed by 4 bases and J by 3 bases, leaving 8 bases between them. Germline V gene sequence: CDR1 SGDLS, CDR2 YYNGEE. The CDR3 runs 13 residues. Written as DNA, the CDR3 is TGTGCCAGCAGCCCACGGGTTGGAAACACCATATATTTT. Its translation: CASSPRVGNTIYF.

CDR3 sequence: CASSPASGDTQYF. The CDR3 DNA reads TGCGCCAGCAGCCCGGCGTCAGGGGATACGCAGTATTTT. This chain joins TRBV4-3 and TRBJ2-3; tentative D call: TRBD1 (5 bases). The germline CDR1 and CDR2 sequences are LGHNA and YSLEER. The CDR3 loop spans 13 amino acids. V gave up 4 bases and J gave up 6 bases, with 11 bases separating them.

V and J are TRBV21-1 and TRBJ2-5; the table's D call of TRBD1 was not tested on the DNA. TRBV21-1 is termed a pseudogene. The CDR3 runs to 16 residues. CDR3 sequence reads: CASSKERTKYQETQYF. DNA for the CDR3: TGTGCCAGCAGCAAAGAACGGACAAAGTACCAAGAGACCCAGTACTTC.

The chain uses TRBV9 and TRBJ2-3; 10 nucleotides agree with TRBD2. The V and J ends lost 3 bases and 5 bases, in that order; junction bases with no gene match: 6. This CDR3 is 15 amino acids long. Germline CDR1 is SGDLS and CDR2 is YYNGEE. The DNA of the CDR3 is TGTGCCAGCAGCGCTAGCGGGAGAGGGGTAGATACGCAGTATTTT. It translates to CASSASGRGVDTQYF.

This clone was seen a single time. The genes are TRBV6-5 and TRBJ2-1, with 10 bases that match TRBD2. With 5 bases clipped from V and 7 bases from J, the junction kept 8 bases outside the gene matches. The CDR3 spans 15 residues. Germline V gene data show CDR1 as MNHEY and CDR2 as SVGAGI. The CDR3 nucleotides read TGTGCCAGCAGTGGGACCGGGACTAGCGAGAATGAGCAGTTCTTC. Protein product: CASSGTGTSENEQFF.

This clone showed up just once. The chain links TRBV5-4 to TRBJ2-1, with D unclear. The CDR3 is made up of 15 amino acids. The V gene's germline CDR1 is SGHNT and CDR2 YYREEE (reference sequence). Trimming shortened V by 1 base and J by 0 bases, and 8 bases separated the two germline ends. The CDR3 reads CASSLRVSSYNEQFF. CDR3 in DNA: TGTGCCAGCAGCTTGAGGGTAAGCTCCTACAATGAGCAGTTCTTC.

This chain joins TRBV11-1 and TRBJ1-2, with D possibly being TRBD1 (5 bases). Germline-derived CDR1 and CDR2 are SGHAT and FQDESV (reference sequence). Trimming took off 5 bases at V and 8 bases at J, with 18 bases between the two ends. The CDR3 loop spans 14 amino acids. The CDR3 DNA is TGTGCCAGCAGCCGGGGACCGACGGAGGGGGGCTACACCTTC. Its protein product is CASSRGPTEGGYTF.

The V and J genes are TRBV28 and TRBJ1-2; D unclear. Germline values: CDR1 MDHEN, CDR2 SYDVKM. The length of the CDR3 is 13 residues. Trimming stripped 4 bases from V and 8 bases from J, with 14 bases between. This CDR3 reads CASSSRSEGGYTF. DNA for the CDR3: TGTGCCAGCAGTTCCAGGTCCGAGGGCGGCTACACCTTC.

The chain employs TRBV7-3 and TRBJ2-3; D may be TRBD2 (7 bases). Trimming pared 5 bases from V and 1 base from J, leaving 13 bases between. From germline, CDR1 is SGHTA and CDR2 FQGTGA. The CDR3 runs 15 residues. In DNA form, the CDR3 reads TGTGCCAGCAGCCGGGGGGCGGAACGCACAGATACGCAGTATTTT. Protein: CASSRGAERTDTQYF.

In the case of this clone: Compared with germline, one end of the junction differs, possibly owing to a read error. V is TRBV15 and J is TRBJ2-1; 12 bases are a match to TRBD2. The germline CDR1 and CDR2 sequences are LNHNV and YYDKDF (reference sequence). This CDR3 region has 15 residues. Written as DNA, the CDR3 is TGTGTCACCAGCACATGGACTAGCGGGAACAATGAGCAGTTCTTC. Encoded protein: CVTSTWTSGNNEQFF.

This clone was seen only a few times. Other DNA variants within this sample encode the same CDR3. The gene calls are TRBV4-1 and TRBJ2-5; D possibly matches TRBD1 or TRBD2 (5 bases each). Trimming shortened V by 3 bases and J by 2 bases, and 16 bases separated the two germline ends. The germline V gene has CDR1 MGHRA and CDR2 YSYEKL. The CDR3 has 16 amino acids. This CDR3 is CASSQGEPGPQETQYF. For the CDR3, the DNA is TGCGCCAGCAGCCAGGGGGAGCCAGGCCCGCAAGAGACCCAGTACTTC.

This sequence joins TRBV19 and TRBJ1-1, with D tentatively TRBD1 (5 bases). This CDR3 region has 13 residues. Germline loops: CDR1 LNHDA, CDR2 SQIVND (reference sequence). V dropped 7 bases and J dropped 4 bases, with 13 bases sitting between them. The CDR3 region has the DNA TGTGCCAGTACCCCAGGGATTCTCACTGAAGCTTTCTTT. Protein sequence: CASTPGILTEAFF.

V and J are TRBV7-6 and TRBJ2-1; perhaps D is TRBD1 or TRBD2 (5 bases each). The CDR3 is made up of 12 amino acids. With 4 bases removed from V and 12 bases from J, the gap between germline ends came to 13 bases. CDR1 and CDR2 from the germline V gene are SGHVS and FNYEAQ. For the CDR3, the DNA is TGTGCCAGCAGCTCGGAGCTTGGGGGGCAGTTCTTC. This sequence encodes CASSSELGGQFF. The full variable domain, its missing parts supplied by reference TRBV7-6 and TRBJ2-1, is GAGVSQSPRYKVTKRGQDVALRCDPISGHVSLYWYRQALGQGPEFLTYFNYEAQQDKSGLPNDRFSAERPEGSISTLTIQRTEQRDSAMYRCASSSELGGQFFGPGTRLTVL.

This chain connects TRBV7-2 to TRBJ1-2; 7 nucleotides line up with TRBD1. Germline CDR1 is SGHTA and CDR2 is FQGNSA. The CDR3 extends over 14 amino acids. With V trimmed by 3 bases and J by 4 bases, 5 bases remained unmatched. The CDR3 DNA reads TGTGCCAGCAGCTTCCTGGGACAGACCTATGGCTACACCTTC. It translates to CASSFLGQTYGYTF.

This chain connects TRBV11-1 to TRBJ2-5; 8 bases map to TRBD2. J gave up 3 bases and V 3 bases, and 9 bases lay outside the gene matches. Germline CDR1 SGHAT, CDR2 FQDESV (reference sequence). The CDR3 is made up of 16 amino acids. The CDR3 spells CASSFSQAGGEETQYF. DNA of the CDR3: TGTGCCAGCAGCTTCTCCCAGGCGGGAGGAGAAGAGACCCAGTACTTC.

V usage is TRBV28 and J usage is TRBJ2-7; 13 bases line up with TRBD2. Germline V gene lookup returns CDR1 MDHEN and CDR2 SYDVKM. The CDR3 is 16 amino acids. Trimming cost V 2 bases and J 5 bases; bases outside gene matches: 6. In DNA, the CDR3 is TGTGCCAGCAGTTTAACTAGCGGGAGGGGTGTCCACGAGCAGTACTTC. Translating gives CASSLTSGRGVHEQYF.

This clone was found a few times. J is TRBJ1-2 and V is TRBV18, with D hard to call. The CDR3 has 14 amino acids. Trimming cost V 3 bases and J 8 bases, with 16 bases left between them. From germline, CDR1 is KGHSH and CDR2 LQKENI. CDR3 in DNA: TGTGCCAGCTCACCCGGAGGCCGGGTCTTGGGCTACACCTTC. Amino acid sequence: CASSPGGRVLGYTF.

This clone was picked up one time. The genes are TRBV10-2 and TRBJ1-1, with D unresolved. Trimming pared 0 bases from V and 4 bases from J, leaving 12 bases between. The CDR3 loop spans 15 amino acids. Germline V lookup: CDR1 WSHSY, CDR2 SAAADI. The CDR3 sequence is CASSESRHFATEAFF. CDR3 bases: TGCGCCAGCAGTGAGTCGCGGCACTTTGCCACTGAAGCTTTCTTT.

This chain connects TRBV25-1 to TRBJ1-2, with TRBD1 identical over 8 bases. Trimming at V came to 4 bases and at J to 8 bases, leaving 6 bases not matched to a gene. The CDR3 is 13 amino acids. Germline lookup yields CDR1 MGHDK and CDR2 SYGVNS. Written as DNA, the CDR3 is TGTGCCAGCAGTGGTAACAGGGGGGTGGGCTACACCTTC. It codes for CASSGNRGVGYTF.